This T cell receptor (beta chain) comes out of a study of human T cells and chemical hapten exposure. At least ten counts were recorded for this clonotype. Time point described: patch test 1, 2 weeks after DPC sensitization. The sample's treatment: therapeutic diphenylcyclopropenone sensitization with weekly scalp DPC. The study's library attached unique molecular identifiers to single cDNA molecules. TCRdb itself ran the RACE reads through MiXCR, one entry per CDR3 protein. This sample has 75,000 to 90,000 distinct CDR3 sequences, with about 11% found just once. V was clipped by 3 bases and J by 12 bases, with 12 bases between them. The CDR3 spans 12 residues. Germline loops: CDR1 SGHAT, CDR2 FQNNGV.

Sample: whole blood, taken in connection with sensitization to the hapten diphenylcyclopropenone (DPC). J is TRBJ2-1 and V is TRBV11-2, with a possible D match to TRBD1 (5 bases). This receptor was taken from an older woman with alopecia areata. Some clones in this sample may be carry-over from other donors' samples. The CDR3 here is CASSFSRGPQFF. DNA for the CDR3: TGTGCCAGCAGCTTTTCTAGGGGCCCGCAGTTCTTC. Together with reference TRBV11-2 and TRBJ2-1, the CDR3 gives the full variable domain: EAGVAQSPRYKIIEKRQSVAFWCNPISGHATLYWYQQILGQGPKLLIQFQNNGVVDDSQLPKDRFSAERLKGVDSTLKIQPAKLEDSAVYLCASSFSRGPQFFGPGTRLTVL.